The 8 T cell receptor beta chains below were found in one sample sequenced in a study of STAT5B mutations in CD4+ large granular lymphocyte leukemia. The assay was immunoSEQ multiplex PCR, and TCRdb's table has in-frame clones only and misses some. The data contain about 30,000 clones, approximately 79% of them singletons. Material: CD4+ T cells from blood buffy coats. These TCRs come from a human donor in good health.

The V gene is TRBV6-5, the J gene TRBJ1-1; 8 nucleotides line up with TRBD1. This CDR3 spans 13 amino acids. The germline V gene encodes CDR1 MNHEY and CDR2 SVGAGI. The V gene end was trimmed by 6 bases and the J gene end by 0 bases; junction bases not matched to a gene: 0. The DNA for the CDR3 is TGTGCCAGCAGCAGGGGGCTGAACACTGAAGCTTTCTTT. Protein product: CASSRGLNTEAFF.

The V gene is TRBV11-2, the J gene TRBJ2-7; D is ambiguous. CDR3 length: 12 residues. V was trimmed by 5 bases and J by 1 base, leaving 6 bases between them. Germline V gene sequence: CDR1 SGHAT, CDR2 FQNNGV. CDR3 DNA: TGTGCCAGCAGCCTGTCTTCCTACGAGCAGTACTTC. It specifies CASSLSSYEQYF. The entire variable domain, with the rest obtained from reference TRBV11-2 and TRBJ2-7, is as follows: EAGVAQSPRYKIIEKRQSVAFWCNPISGHATLYWYQQILGQGPKLLIQFQNNGVVDDSQLPKDRFSAERLKGVDSTLKIQPAKLEDSAVYLCASSLSSYEQYFGPGTRLTVT.

The J gene is TRBJ1-3, the V gene TRBV5-6, with D possibly TRBD1 on 5 matching bases. This CDR3 has 14 residues. V was trimmed by 0 bases and J by 4 bases, leaving 8 bases between them. Germline V gene lookup returns CDR1 SGHDT and CDR2 YYEEEE. The CDR3 protein is CASSLVGVGNTIYF. DNA of the CDR3: TGTGCCAGCAGCTTGGTAGGGGTCGGAAACACCATATATTTT.

The genes are TRBV7-2 and TRBJ2-3, with TRBD2 matching over 9 bases. The V and J ends lost 7 bases and 4 bases, in that order; junction bases with no gene match: 12. Germline V gene data show CDR1 as SGHTA and CDR2 as FQGNSA. CDR3 size: 16 residues. CDR3 region: CASTLSSGGGADTQYF. In DNA, the CDR3 is TGTGCCAGCACCCTCAGTAGCGGGGGCGGCGCAGATACGCAGTATTTT.

This clone was picked up a small number of times. V usage is TRBV7-9 and J usage is TRBJ1-2, with D uncertain. In germline, CDR1 is SEHNR, CDR2 FQNEAQ (reference sequence). V dropped 3 bases and J dropped 6 bases, with 14 bases sitting between them. The CDR3 is 14 amino acids. The CDR3 nucleotides read TGTGCCAGCAGCTTTCGGGGAGTCCCGCATGGCTACACCTTC. It is translated as CASSFRGVPHGYTF.

V is TRBV6-5 and J is TRBJ2-5, with D possibly TRBD1 on 6 matching bases. The DNA end favors TRBJ2-7, so the J call may be wrong. Germline values: CDR1 MNHEY, CDR2 SVGAGI. This CDR3 is 12 amino acids long. The chain's CDR3 is CASSLGGYEQYF. CDR3 coding DNA: TGTGCCAGCAGTTTAGGGGGCTACGAGCAGTACTTC.

This chain joins TRBV27 and TRBJ1-1; D possibly corresponds to TRBD1 (5 bases). Germline V lookup: CDR1 MNHEY, CDR2 SMNVEV (reference sequence). V was pared by 8 bases and J by 4 bases, with 11 bases between. This CDR3 has 12 amino acids. CDR3: CASSPGATEAFF. The CDR3 nucleotides are TGTGCCAGCTCTCCCGGGGCCACTGAAGCTTTCTTT.

The gene calls are TRBV18 and TRBJ2-1; TRBD2 aligns across 9 bases. V trimming: 5 bases; J trimming: 0 bases; junction bases outside the gene matches: 5. There are 16 residues in the CDR3. CDR1 and CDR2 (germline): KGHSH, LQKENI. The CDR3 DNA is TGTGCCAGCTCAGGGCGGACTAGCGCCTCCTACAATGAGCAGTTCTTC. Its protein is CASSGRTSASYNEQFF.